This record concerns one T cell receptor beta chain sequence. Using immunoSEQ multiplex PCR, the repertoire was profiled, and TCRdb retains in-frame clones only, with some absent. The data contain 5,500 to 6,500 clones, more than 75% of them singletons. V dropped 4 bases and J dropped 10; count of bases not matched to a gene: 14. CDR3 length: 15 residues. Germline assignment: CDR1 SGHRS and CDR2 YFSETQ. The sample originates from a study of blood T cell repertoires in COVID-19. Study-level background: The samples span acute and convalescent COVID-19 from the United States, Italy and Spain. In each case, the material was cDNA or gDNA derived from T cells, B-cell-depleted T cells, or PBMCs.

Sequencing used peripheral blood. The V gene is TRBV5-1, the J gene TRBJ2-1; 7 nucleotides agree with TRBD2. The sequence was collected from a human donor in a cohort sampled during active COVID-19. The CDR3 DNA reads TGCGCCAGCAGCGAGGAGAGCGGGGCTCGGGGAGAGCAGTTCTTC. Its protein is CASSEESGARGEQFF.